The clone carrying this TCR beta chain was seen a handful of times. Antigen specificity is unknown. The CDR3 spans 14 residues. Germline V gene sequence: CDR1 MDHEN, CDR2 SYDVKM. V shed 6 bases and J shed 6 bases, with 12 bases lying between them. The sample is drawn from a study of cytomegalovirus exposure and HLA in healthy donors. Study at large: There were 75 million to 95 million unique TCRs (from HLA-typed donors) in an early data release. Points from the study as a whole: Previous analysis showed most TCR beta V segments were productive about 90% or about 30% of the time. Per published accounts, TCR beta sequences correctly predicted the HLA-A and HLA-B alleles of most subjects.

This PCR relied on a set of 60 Vbeta primers and 13 Jbeta primers. Clones were sequenced by immunoSEQ multiplex PCR, and TCRdb holds only the in-frame ones, with some missing. The sample consists of over 65,000 clones, 80% to 90% of them appearing once. Nominal health characterized the donors when sampled, though unrecorded immune exposures were likely. The sequence was obtained from a woman in her twenties or thirties in good health and CMV-seronegative. The sample consisted of PBMCs. The chain employs TRBV28 and TRBJ2-6, with D tentatively TRBD1 (6 bases). The CDR3 loop is CASRRQGPANVLTF. In nucleotides, the CDR3 is TGTGCCAGCAGGCGGCAGGGGCCGGCCAACGTCCTGACTTTC. The whole variable domain, filled in from reference TRBV28 and TRBJ2-6, reads DVKVTQSSRYLVKRTGEKVFLECVQDMDHENMFWYRQDPGLGLRLIYFSYDVKMKEKGDIPEGYSVSREKKERFSLILESASTNQTSMYLCASRRQGPANVLTFGAGSRLTVL.